This TCR beta chain stems from a study of CD8 T cells in ankylosing spondylitis (dated by TCRdb to 2015 to 2018). Notes on the research overall: T cell receptor beta repertoires were profiled in healthy donors and ankylosing spondylitis patients so that disease-linked TCR variants could be found. The full study cohort was made up of about two dozen ankylosing spondylitis patients and roughly 98 healthy donors. Peripheral blood was sampled, and synovial fluid was additionally collected from ankylosing spondylitis patients.

Overall results and qualifications from the work: Some motif variants had previously been reported in the synovial fluid and blood of reactive arthritis patients, which suggests shared mechanisms of disease initiation. The disease-linked clones showed a CD8+ phenotype and occurred at relatively low frequencies in peripheral blood. A TCR beta motif of several highly homologous amino acid variants appeared characteristic of blood from ankylosing spondylitis patients. According to the report, matched synovial fluid samples from ankylosing spondylitis patients were significantly enriched for the disease-linked clones.

For this clonotype: Its antigen remains unidentified. Base qualities are missing; no much larger clone stands one base away.

After removal of 1 base from V and 0 bases from J, the junction retains 4 bases not matched to a gene. The germline V gene encodes CDR1 SGHVS and CDR2 FNYEAQ. The CDR3 covers 18 residues, taking in both the cysteine and the phenylalanine. Only the CDR3 DNA stays, 54 bases, in frame from base 1. The instrument given in TCRdb is Illumina HiSeq 2500. TCR beta libraries were prepared by quantitative 5'-RACE with molecular barcodes. As for the original processing: Disease-linked TCR variants were identified with a new computational method built on a probabilistic model of VDJ rearrangement. In TCRdb, the public reads were trimmed at Q25 with fastp and aligned with MiXCR, with productive beta chains retained. All rows with the same CDR3 protein become a single entry with the most common DNA and genes. The V and J calls come from TCRdb's annotation, not from the publication. In this sample the table shows hundreds of thousands of distinct CDR3 sequences, about 13% of which occur a single time. The top ten hold over 6.5% of the sample.

Sequencing input: blood, either unsorted or a sorted T cell fraction (not recorded which). The rearrangement joined TRBV7-6 to TRBJ2-2, with TRBD2 matching 11 junction bases. This clonotype originated in a male donor with ankylosing spondylitis. The DNA is TGTGCCAGCAGCTTAGGCGCGGGACTAGCGGCGAACACCGGGGAGCTGTTTTTT. It translates as CASSLGAGLAANTGELFF.